Below, 8 T cell receptor beta chains from the same sample are listed, as sequenced in a study of cytomegalovirus exposure and HLA in healthy donors. The PCR was carried out with 60 Vbeta primers and 13 Jbeta primers. The assay was immunoSEQ multiplex PCR, and TCRdb's table has in-frame clones only and misses some. The table has around 130,000 clones, over 75% seen once. The source material was PBMCs. The source of these receptors is a man in his forties in good health and CMV-seronegative.

Comment on this clone: The same CDR3 also results from other DNA sequences found in this sample. This rearrangement joins TRBV27 to TRBJ2-2, with 8 bases that match TRBD1. CDR1 MNHEY and CDR2 SMNVEV come from the germline V gene (reference sequence). The CDR3 loop spans 15 amino acids. Trimming removed 5 bases from V and 6 bases from J; junction bases left unmatched: 8. The CDR3 sequence: CASSPPPRGPGELFF. CDR3 sequence (DNA): TGTGCCAGCAGTCCTCCCCCCAGGGGGCCCGGGGAGCTGTTTTTT.

The chain links TRBV10-3 to TRBJ2-5; D is uncertain. The CDR3 spans 9 residues. Trimming pared 7 bases from V and 5 bases from J, leaving 2 bases between. CDR1 and CDR2 (germline): ENHRY, SYGVKD. The CDR3 loop reads CAITETQYF. The CDR3 region has the DNA TGTGCCATCACGGAGACCCAGTACTTC.

V is TRBV5-1 and J is TRBJ1-4; 9 bases match TRBD1. The length of the CDR3 is 16 residues. J lost 7 bases, V lost 5 bases, and 12 bases had no gene match. Germline CDR1 is SGHRS and CDR2 is YFSETQ. CDR3 bases: TGCGCCAGCAGACCCCCTATGACAGGGGGTGTTGAAAAACTGTTTTTT. Protein: CASRPPMTGGVEKLFF.

The chain recombines TRBV6-5 with TRBJ1-2; D is undetermined. Trimming shortened V by 6 bases and J by 0 bases, and 5 bases separated the two germline ends. The CDR3 covers 12 residues. CDR1 and CDR2 (germline): MNHEY, SVGAGI. CDR3 residues: CASRQSNYGYTF. In DNA form, the CDR3 reads TGTGCCAGCAGACAGTCTAACTATGGCTACACCTTC.

The CDR3 region is CASSLGGQGAGTQYF. The CDR3 DNA reads TGTGCCAGCAGCTTAGGGGGACAGGGGGCGGGTACGCAGTATTTT. J is TRBJ2-3 and V is TRBV7-2, with 12 nucleotides matching TRBD1. CDR1 and CDR2 from the germline V gene are SGHTA and FQGNSA. Losses at the gene ends were 1 base for V and 8 bases for J; bases not matched to a gene: 4. The CDR3 has 15 residues.

The chain combines TRBV5-1 with TRBJ2-1; D is perhaps TRBD1 (6 bases). Germline V gene lookup returns CDR1 SGHRS and CDR2 YFSETQ. The CDR3 has 17 amino acids. V dropped 3 bases and J dropped 1 base, with 17 bases sitting between them. DNA of the CDR3: TGCGCCAGCAGCTCCCCAACGACAGGAGAGTCCTACAATGAGCAGTTCTTC. Its translation is CASSSPTTGESYNEQFF.

CDR3 nucleotides: TGCGCCAGCAGCCAAGGAAGACAGGCTTACTCCTATAATTCACCCCTCCACTTT. Amino acid sequence: CASSQGRQAYSYNSPLHF. The chain recombines TRBV4-1 with TRBJ1-6; D is possibly TRBD1 (6 bases). CDR1 and CDR2 from the germline V gene are MGHRA and YSYEKL. V lost 1 base and J lost 0, with 13 bases in between. There are 18 residues in the CDR3.

The V gene is TRBV7-2, the J gene TRBJ1-2, with 9 bases lining up with TRBD1. Germline CDR1 SGHTA, CDR2 FQGNSA. Losses at the gene ends were 1 base for V and 9 bases for J; bases not matched to a gene: 3. The CDR3 consists of 13 residues. The CDR3 protein is CASSLETGGSYTF. CDR3 sequence (DNA): TGTGCCAGCAGCTTAGAGACAGGGGGTAGCTACACCTTC.